This TCR beta chain appears in the sequencing data of a study of cytomegalovirus exposure and HLA in healthy donors (dated by TCRdb to 2016 to 2017). For the wider study: In an earlier analysis of 450 to 750 of the donors, under 300 Gb of sequence data and 117 million unique TCR beta sequences from about 190 million T cells were reported. The study combined high-throughput TCR immunosequencing, statistical association of individual TCRs with disease status, and machine learning to predict cytomegalovirus infection status. The study profiled the T cell repertoires of some 610 subjects by immunosequencing and related them to cytomegalovirus serostatus. To study patterns of TCR occurrence, a later analysis re-analyzed previously published TCR beta repertoires from 700 or so donors and added high-resolution HLA genotyping. An early release covering 550 to 650 HLA-typed donors comprised roughly 300 gigabases of sequencing data and 85 million or so unique TCR sequences. Among the roughly 400 genotyped donors, roughly 80% belonged to the genetic ancestry cluster associated with self-reported Caucasian donors. Across 300 to 400 genotyped donors of the cohort, an average of approximately 240,000 unique TCR beta nucleotide sequences per donor were sequenced, and around 19% of those sequences were non-productive. Typing coverage differed by locus: A, B, C, DRB1 and DQB1 were typed in roughly 629-630 donors, DQA1 in around 500, DPA1 in some 610, and DPB1 in just under 490. Class I and class II HLA loci were covered by the typing at four-digit resolution. All discovery cohort repertoires had been generated on a single sequencing platform. Besides the first cohort of 550 to 750 subjects, a separate validation cohort made up of 120 different subjects was used. In the later analysis, no new phenotypic data were used to find candidate immune exposures; instead, reliance was placed on TCR beta sequences and their occurrence across donors. Because of strong linkage in the cohort, a handful of DR-DQ haplotypes were treated as single units for association and clustering. Donor age, sex, ethnicity and CMV serostatus were compiled alongside the repertoire data. To decide whether each TCR beta V gene segment behaved as functional or pseudogenic, an earlier analysis of some 570 of the donors relied on high-throughput TCR beta sequencing. The study was designed to test whether signatures of past pathogen exposure could be identified by cataloging public T cell receptors. Genome-wide SNP genotypes for about 65% of the 666 donors were used in a later genetic analysis, which treated that subset as a discovery cohort. The investigation overall reported the following: A group of highly shared sequence variants was considered likely to be a technical artifact of the sequencing pipeline. The study listed 150 to 200 TCR beta chains as associated with cytomegalovirus. In a later genetic analysis, a missense DCLRE1C variant was associated with V-gene and J-gene trimming of TCR beta chains, and the association was replicated in an independent cohort. In a later genetic analysis, fewer N-insertions in productive TCRs were reported among donors in an Asian-associated ancestry cluster than the roughly 670-donor mean. Cytomegalovirus status was reported to be diagnosed by the classifier with high specificity and sensitivity in both the original and validation cohorts. In vitro tests confirmed that a few of the cytomegalovirus-associated TCR beta chains recognize cytomegalovirus antigens. Presence/absence analyses assumed roughly uniform sequencing depth across donors, an assumption that may not hold. Because counts were too low, some 16 rarely observed V segments, including chromosome 9 orphons, were excluded from the earlier analysis of under 650 of the donors. Because some donors lacked HLA typing at each locus, the association tests relied only on the typed subset. According to a later analysis, most CMV-associated TCR beta chains appeared to be HLA-restricted, and the HLA associations seemed to be driven largely by CMV exposure. Some IMGT-functional V segments, including TRBV6-2 and TRBV6-3, could not be distinguished by the 87-base-pair reads and were therefore excluded. In this cohort, only TCR beta chains were sequenced, and detectable features were limited by the absence of alpha or paired-chain data. A later analysis found that HLA-associated TCR beta chains were more clonally expanded and had lower generation probabilities than equally common non-associated chains. Linkage disequilibrium might explain the correlated functional status among segregating V segments, but an unknown experimental factor could not be excluded. The authors suggested that the approach could potentially be extended to other disease states and immunological phenotypes. Immune exposure information for the cohort was limited to CMV serostatus. According to a later analysis, parvovirus B19, influenza, CMV and Epstein-Barr virus appeared linked to several top co-occurrence clusters. Most TCR sequences were seen in very few donors, while some public TCRs were found in many individuals. A later analysis found that TCR association rates varied across HLA loci, with DRB1 alleles showing the most associated TCRs and HLA-C alleles the fewest. When HLA alleles, especially DR and DQ, strongly co-occurred, TCR associations were difficult to assign to individual alleles. In a later analysis, 16,951 TCR beta sequences were associated with specific HLA alleles at a false discovery rate of 0.05. An earlier analysis of around 600 of the donors showed that most TCR beta V segments appeared in productive rearrangements either about 87% or about 30% of the time, which broadly matched IMGT annotations. A further reported finding was that TCR beta sequences accurately predicted the HLA-A and HLA-B alleles for most subjects in the first cohort.

In total, 600 or so healthy bone marrow donors made up the cohort. All cohort members were sampled while nominally healthy, although unrecorded immune exposures were likely present. CMV serostatus was positive for 250 to 300 and negative for about 55% of the roughly 670 cohort members, and was not recorded for this donor. Every donor gave a peripheral blood sample, and the peripheral blood mononuclear cells from that sample were used for TCR beta sequencing. The Qiagen DNeasy Blood Extraction Kit was used to extract genomic DNA from the blood cell samples. Trimming at the junction amounts to 1 base on V and 6 bases on J, and the germline ends lie 10 bases apart. Counted from cysteine to phenylalanine, this CDR3 has 13 amino acids. CDR3 DNA only is kept here, 39 bases in frame from base 1. Per the germline V gene (reference sequence), SGHAT is the CDR1 and FQDESV is the CDR2. Details on this clone: The clone's antigen remains unknown. Qualities for individual bases were not recorded, and no much larger clone is one base off.

Libraries were prepared through the immunoSEQ multiplex PCR assay. A mixture of 60 forward primers for TCR Vbeta segments and 13 reverse primers for TCR Jbeta segments was used in the multiplex PCR. A multiplex PCR assay on genomic DNA amplified the CDR3 region of rearranged TCR beta genes. Amplified TCR beta libraries were sequenced as 87-base-pair reads on the Illumina HiSeq System. The original methods were these. A later analysis tallied approximately 87 million unique TCR beta chains across the 666 repertoires, and some 10 million of those chains were shared by two or more donors. Raw reads were error-corrected and collapsed into unique sequences by a nearest-neighbor algorithm in which closely related sequences were merged to remove PCR and sequencing errors. CDR3 sequences were aligned to IMGT reference sequences to assign V, D and J gene segments. Each retained sequence needed at least a six-nucleotide match to both a V gene segment and a J gene segment. A rearrangement was called productive if the CDR3 had no stop codons and remained in frame with V and J, and every other rearrangement was called non-productive. Following IMGT convention, CDR3 was defined as the stretch from the second conserved V-encoded cysteine to the conserved J-encoded phenylalanine. The earlier analysis of some 540 of the donors excluded any sequence lacking an unambiguous match to a single V gene segment. An earlier analysis of approximately 590 of the donors called V segments functional above 56.7% productive rearrangements and segregating when the between-donor standard deviation exceeded 5%. A statistical classification framework was built to diagnose cytomegalovirus status from the catalog of TCR beta chain sequences. V and J gene assignment, in a later analysis, came from comparing TCR nucleotide sequences with IMGT/GENE-DB human TR gene sequences. In a later analysis, CDR3 sequences and most-parsimonious VDJ recombination scenarios were assigned using the TCRdist pipeline. A later analysis defined each TCR beta chain by its CDR3 amino acid sequence plus V-gene family, and excluded reads lacking a unique V-gene family. A later analysis removed several hundred highly shared, low-generation-probability nucleotide sequences to deal with suspected cross-contamination and a sequencing artifact. In a later analysis, a clonal expansion index for each public chain was calculated from normalized within-repertoire ranks of inferred template counts. A later analysis computed generation probabilities with a VDJ recombination model fitted to out-of-frame rearrangements, and checked the results against IGoR. Hypergeometric tests were used in a later analysis to score TCR-TCR, TCR-HLA and TCR-CMV co-occurrence, with a repertoire-size bias correction applied to the TCR pairs. To estimate false discovery rates, a later analysis permuted the HLA or CMV assignments 20 times. In a later analysis, co-occurring TCRs were grouped using DBSCAN, with TCRdist sequence similarity added in when clustering inside HLA-allele-positive subsets. Co-occurrence clustering excluded repertoires with fewer than 30,000 or more than 120,000 public chains, plus five with anomalous nucleotide sharing. TCRdb carries this immuneACCESS record with in-frame sequences only. Its versions omit some clonotypes, under half of them owing to an unresolved V gene in the studies checked, with the rest unexplained. The V and J calls and clone size are taken from that table; D and trimming were inferred from the DNA. Within this sample are over 95,000 clones, with 74% of them counted one time only. Of the sample, about 2% falls within the top ten clones.

This sequence was found in a human donor in good health. Sequenced: PBMCs. The chain uses TRBV11-1 and TRBJ2-7; D gene: possibly TRBD2, on 5 matching bases. DNA sequence: TGTGCCAGCAGCTTAGTTCCGGGGTTCGAGCAGTACTTC. Its amino acids are CASSLVPGFEQYF.